Sequencing of this T cell receptor beta chain was carried out in a study of CD8+ T cells in alopecia areata listed by TCRdb under 2018. Background for the entire study: The treated patients, all with moderate-to-severe alopecia areata, were enrolled in an open-label pilot trial of oral tofacitinib given at 5 to 10 mg twice daily. Scalp clonality was compared across normal scalp (n=4), patchy alopecia areata scalp (n=8), and alopecia totalis/universalis scalp (n=8). The study used high-throughput TCRbeta sequencing to examine T cell clonal expansion in alopecia areata, in both the C3H/HeJ mouse model and human patients. Patients on tofacitinib were biopsied at baseline and after 4 and 24 weeks of treatment, and several of the patients also had a later scalp biopsy. Amplification of TCRbeta CDR3 regions was done by immunoSEQ multiplex PCR using 35 Vbeta forward primers and 13 Jbeta reverse primers. Human TCRbeta sequencing covered scalp tissue and sorted CD4+ and CD8+ peripheral blood T cells from patchy and totalis/universalis alopecia areata patients and healthy controls. Patients received tofacitinib for 6 to 18 months and were then followed off drug for 6 months to check for delayed response and recurrence. RNA was obtained with the PAXgene miRNA kit for fixed scalp, the miRNeasy kit for PBMCs, and the RNeasy kit for mouse skin. Study-level results and caveats: Unlike mouse skin, which is dominated by gammadelta T cells, normal human skin has resident alphabeta T cells that are also sequenced, and this complicates analysis of the scalp TCR repertoire. Compared with mice, TCR sequences shared between patients were less clear, possibly partly because of HLA diversity across the patient population. Compared with normal scalp, lesional scalp, particularly in alopecia totalis/universalis, had higher clonality and more expanded CD8+ clones, which suggests antigenic drive.

Per the publication, the time point label means: baseline before oral tofacitinib. Peripheral blood and lesional scalp punch biopsies were obtained from patients with alopecia areata. PBMCs were separated by density centrifugation and stained for CD3, CD4 and CD8, after which CD4+ and CD8+ T cells were sorted on a FACSAria. On this clone: It has no known antigen specificity. No base qualities exist here, and no much larger clone lies one base off it.

The library was obtained by the immunoSEQ multiplex PCR assay. RNA was extracted from all samples and reverse transcribed into cDNA, which served as template for TCR sequencing. SuperScript III was used for first-strand cDNA synthesis, primed with a 2:1 mix of oligo-dT and random hexamers. Amplification bias was assessed with a synthetic immune receptor repertoire, and residual bias was removed computationally. The authors' pipeline ran thus. Raw reads were preprocessed to remove errors, and CDR3 was defined according to IMGT conventions as the region from the conserved cysteine to phenylalanine. Clonality was computed as 1 minus the Shannon entropy, with the entropy normalized by log2 of the number of productive unique TCRs. CD4 or CD8 identity of scalp clones was inferred by cross-referencing scalp TCRbeta sequences with sorted blood CD4 and CD8 repertoires. Entries here come from immuneACCESS through TCRdb and include only in-frame sequences with V and J called. Some clones fail to appear in such tables; in the studies checked, an unresolved V gene covers under half of the shortfall, and the cause of the remainder is unknown. That table supplies the V and J calls and clone size; D and trimming were determined from the DNA. A total of about 130,000 clones appear in this sample, roughly 58% of them only once. The top ten hold roughly 4.3% of the sample.

Based on the germline V gene, the CDR1 and CDR2 sequences are SGHRS and YFSETQ. The CDR3 starts with the cysteine, ends with the phenylalanine, and has 15 residues. CDR3 DNA only is kept here, 45 bases in frame from base 1. V is reduced by 0 bases and J by 0 bases, leaving a spacing of 7 bases between them. Recombination joined TRBV5-1 with TRBJ2-1, with the D gene uncertain. This receptor was taken from a human donor with alopecia areata. Sequencing used CD4+ T cells sorted from blood, obtained at week 0. The sequenced DNA: TGCGCCAGCAGCTTGGTTTGGAACTCCTACAATGAGCAGTTCTTC. This sequence encodes CASSLVWNSYNEQFF.